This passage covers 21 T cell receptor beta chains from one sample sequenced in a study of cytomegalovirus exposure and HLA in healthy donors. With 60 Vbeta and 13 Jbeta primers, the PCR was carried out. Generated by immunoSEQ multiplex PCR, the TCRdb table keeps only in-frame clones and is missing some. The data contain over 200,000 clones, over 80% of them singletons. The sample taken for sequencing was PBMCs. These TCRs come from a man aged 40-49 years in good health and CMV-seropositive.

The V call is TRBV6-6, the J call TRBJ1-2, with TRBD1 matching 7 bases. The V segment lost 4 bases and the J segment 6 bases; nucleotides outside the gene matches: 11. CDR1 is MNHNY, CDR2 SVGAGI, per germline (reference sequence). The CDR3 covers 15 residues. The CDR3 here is CASSFDIRDRDGYTF. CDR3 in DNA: TGTGCCAGCAGTTTCGATATCCGGGACAGAGATGGCTACACCTTC.

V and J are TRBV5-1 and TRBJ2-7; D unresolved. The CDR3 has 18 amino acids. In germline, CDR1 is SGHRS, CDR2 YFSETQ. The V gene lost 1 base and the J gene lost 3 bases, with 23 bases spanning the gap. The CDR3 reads CASSLSADHYPSIYEQYF. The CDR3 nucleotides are TGCGCCAGCAGCTTGTCGGCTGATCACTACCCATCCATCTACGAGCAGTACTTC.

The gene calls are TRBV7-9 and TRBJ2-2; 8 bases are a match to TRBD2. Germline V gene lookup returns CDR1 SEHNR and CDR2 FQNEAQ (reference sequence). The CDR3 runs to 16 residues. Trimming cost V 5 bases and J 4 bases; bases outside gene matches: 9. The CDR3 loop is CASSARLATFTGELFF. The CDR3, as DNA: TGTGCCAGCAGCGCCCGACTAGCGACTTTCACCGGGGAGCTGTTTTTT. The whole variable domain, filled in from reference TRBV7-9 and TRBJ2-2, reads DTGVSQNPRHKITKRGQNVTFRCDPISEHNRLYWYRQTLGQGPEFLTYFQNEAQLEKSRLLSDRFSAERPKGSFSTLEIQRTEQGDSAMYLCASSARLATFTGELFFGEGSRLTVL.

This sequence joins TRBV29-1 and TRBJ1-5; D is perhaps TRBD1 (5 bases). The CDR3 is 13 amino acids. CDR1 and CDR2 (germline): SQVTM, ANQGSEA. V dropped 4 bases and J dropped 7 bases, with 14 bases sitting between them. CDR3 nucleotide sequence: TGCAGCGTTGGACAAGGGGCTGGGCAGCCCCAGCATTTT. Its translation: CSVGQGAGQPQHF.

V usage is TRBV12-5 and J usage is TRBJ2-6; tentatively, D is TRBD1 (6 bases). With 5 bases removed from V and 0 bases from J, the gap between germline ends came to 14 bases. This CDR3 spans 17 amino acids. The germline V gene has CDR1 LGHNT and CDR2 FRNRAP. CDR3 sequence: CASGPTLQGSGANVLTF. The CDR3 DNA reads TGTGCTAGTGGTCCTACACTACAGGGCTCTGGGGCCAACGTCCTGACTTTC.

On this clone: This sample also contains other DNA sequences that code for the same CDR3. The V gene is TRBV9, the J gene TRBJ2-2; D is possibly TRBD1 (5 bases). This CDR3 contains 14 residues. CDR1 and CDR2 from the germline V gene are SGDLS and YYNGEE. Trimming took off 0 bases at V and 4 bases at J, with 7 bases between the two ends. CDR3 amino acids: CASSVEGSTGELFF. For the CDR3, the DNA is TGTGCCAGCAGCGTAGAGGGGTCCACCGGGGAGCTGTTTTTT.

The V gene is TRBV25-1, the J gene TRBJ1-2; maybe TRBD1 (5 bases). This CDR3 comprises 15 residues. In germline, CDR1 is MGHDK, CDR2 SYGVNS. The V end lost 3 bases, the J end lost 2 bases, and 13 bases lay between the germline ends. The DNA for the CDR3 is TGTGCCAGCAGTGACACCGGGCGGGGGAACTATGGCTACACCTTC. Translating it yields CASSDTGRGNYGYTF.

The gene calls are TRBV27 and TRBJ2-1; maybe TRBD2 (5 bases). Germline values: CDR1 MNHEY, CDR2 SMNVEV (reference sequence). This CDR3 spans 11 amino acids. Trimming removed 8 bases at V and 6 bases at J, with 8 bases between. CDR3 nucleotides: TGTGCCAGCTATGGAGGCAATGAGCAGTTCTTC. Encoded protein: CASYGGNEQFF.

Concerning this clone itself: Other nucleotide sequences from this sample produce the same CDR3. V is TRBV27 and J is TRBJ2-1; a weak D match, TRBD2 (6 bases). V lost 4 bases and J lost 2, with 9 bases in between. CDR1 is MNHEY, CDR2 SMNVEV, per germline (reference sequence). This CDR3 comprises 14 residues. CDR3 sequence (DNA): TGTGCCAGCAGTTCGGGACTGGCCTACAATGAGCAGTTCTTC. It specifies CASSSGLAYNEQFF.

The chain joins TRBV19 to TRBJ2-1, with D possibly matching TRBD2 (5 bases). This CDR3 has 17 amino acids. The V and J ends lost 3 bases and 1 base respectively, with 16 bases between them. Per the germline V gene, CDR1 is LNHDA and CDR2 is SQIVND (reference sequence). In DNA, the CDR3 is TGTGCCAGTAGTATGGGTAAGGGCGGGTTGTCCTACAATGAGCAGTTCTTC. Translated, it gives CASSMGKGGLSYNEQFF.

CDR3 protein: CASSARLAGVNEQYV. The CDR3 nucleotides read TGTGCCAGCAGCGCGCGACTAGCGGGAGTAAACGAGCAGTACGTC. The chain has TRBV27 and TRBJ2-7; 12 bases fit TRBD2. V shed 6 bases and J 5 bases; nucleotides not matched to a gene: 8. Germline CDR1 is MNHEY and CDR2 is SMNVEV (reference sequence). The CDR3 spans 15 residues.

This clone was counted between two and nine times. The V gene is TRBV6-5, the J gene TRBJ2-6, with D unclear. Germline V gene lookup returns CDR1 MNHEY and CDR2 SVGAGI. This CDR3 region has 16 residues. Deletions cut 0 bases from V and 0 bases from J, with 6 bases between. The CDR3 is CASSYSFVSGANVLTF. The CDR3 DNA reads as TGTGCCAGCAGTTACTCTTTCGTCTCTGGGGCCAACGTCCTGACTTTC.

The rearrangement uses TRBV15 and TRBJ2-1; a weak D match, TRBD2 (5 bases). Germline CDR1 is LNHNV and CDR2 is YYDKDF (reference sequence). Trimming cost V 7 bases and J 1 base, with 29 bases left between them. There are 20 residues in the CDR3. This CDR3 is CATTRGPKAAELGSYNEQFF. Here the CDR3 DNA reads TGTGCCACCACCCGAGGACCGAAAGCGGCCGAGTTAGGTTCCTACAATGAGCAGTTCTTC.

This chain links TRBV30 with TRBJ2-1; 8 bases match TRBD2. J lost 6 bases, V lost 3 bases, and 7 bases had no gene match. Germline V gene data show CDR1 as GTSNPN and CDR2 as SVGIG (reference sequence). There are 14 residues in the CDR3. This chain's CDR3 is CAWSPGLGANEQFF. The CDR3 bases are TGTGCCTGGAGCCCGGGACTAGGGGCCAATGAGCAGTTCTTC.

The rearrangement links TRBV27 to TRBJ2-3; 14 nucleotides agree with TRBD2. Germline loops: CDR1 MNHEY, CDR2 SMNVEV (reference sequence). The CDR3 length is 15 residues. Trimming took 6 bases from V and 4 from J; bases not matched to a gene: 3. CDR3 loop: CASSLGLAGADTQYF. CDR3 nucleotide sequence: TGTGCCAGCAGCCTGGGACTAGCGGGAGCAGATACGCAGTATTTT.

CDR3 sequence: CASSPGLAGTDTQYF. Here the CDR3 DNA reads TGCGCCAGCAGCCCGGGACTAGCGGGCACAGATACGCAGTATTTT. This rearrangement joins TRBV5-1 to TRBJ2-3; TRBD2 matches 11 bases. Germline trimming cut 4 bases from V and 1 base from J; bases unmatched to any gene: 2. Germline-derived CDR1 and CDR2 are SGHRS and YFSETQ. This CDR3 comprises 15 residues. The entire variable domain, with the rest obtained from reference TRBV5-1 and TRBJ2-3, is as follows: KAGVTQTPRYLIKTRGQQVTLSCSPISGHRSVSWYQQTPGQGLQFLFEYFSETQRNKGNFPGRFSGRQFSNSRSEMNVSTLELGDSALYLCASSPGLAGTDTQYFGPGTRLTVL.

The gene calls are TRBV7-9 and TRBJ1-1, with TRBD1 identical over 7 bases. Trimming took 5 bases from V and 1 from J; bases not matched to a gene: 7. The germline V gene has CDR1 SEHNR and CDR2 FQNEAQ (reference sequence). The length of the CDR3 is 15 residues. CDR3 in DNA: TGTGCCAGCAGCCCCAGGGACAGAAAGAACACTGAAGCTTTCTTT. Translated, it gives CASSPRDRKNTEAFF.

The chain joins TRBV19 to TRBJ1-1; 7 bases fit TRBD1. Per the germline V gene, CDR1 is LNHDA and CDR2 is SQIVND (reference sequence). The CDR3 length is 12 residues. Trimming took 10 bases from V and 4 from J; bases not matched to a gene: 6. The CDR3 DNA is TGTGCCACCCAACAGGGGATCACTGAAGCTTTCTTT. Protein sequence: CATQQGITEAFF.

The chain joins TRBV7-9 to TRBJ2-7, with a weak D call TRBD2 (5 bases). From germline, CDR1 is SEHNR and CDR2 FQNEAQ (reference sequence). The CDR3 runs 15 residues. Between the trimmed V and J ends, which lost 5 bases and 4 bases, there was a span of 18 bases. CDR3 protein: CASSPPRARTYEQYF. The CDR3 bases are TGTGCCAGCAGCCCCCCGCGGGCCCGAACTTACGAGCAGTACTTC.

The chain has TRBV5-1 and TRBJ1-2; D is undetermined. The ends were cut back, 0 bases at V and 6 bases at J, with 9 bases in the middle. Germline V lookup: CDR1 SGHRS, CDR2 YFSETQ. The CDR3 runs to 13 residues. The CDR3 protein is CASSLGATDGYTF. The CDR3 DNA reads TGCGCCAGCAGCTTGGGGGCTACAGATGGCTACACCTTC.

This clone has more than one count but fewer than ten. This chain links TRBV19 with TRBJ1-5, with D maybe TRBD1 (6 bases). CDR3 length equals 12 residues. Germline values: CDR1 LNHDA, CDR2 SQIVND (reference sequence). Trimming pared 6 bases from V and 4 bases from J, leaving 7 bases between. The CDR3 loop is CASRDRNQPQHF. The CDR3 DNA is TGTGCCAGTAGGGACAGAAATCAGCCCCAGCATTTT.